This T cell receptor (beta chain) emerged from a study of early T cells in non-severe SARS-CoV-2 infection. Researchers tagged individual cDNA molecules with unique molecular identifiers. TCRdb recomputed calls from the 5' RACE reads with MiXCR, one row per CDR3 protein. This sample has 45,000 to 55,000 distinct CDR3 sequences; approximately 13% occur once, and the top ten carry roughly 10%. V lost 3 bases and J lost 0, with 10 bases in between. There are 14 residues in the CDR3. Germline-derived CDR1 and CDR2 are SGHRS and YFSETQ. This clonotype was counted a few times. The sequence was obtained from an adult who was a healthcare worker with PCR-confirmed SARS-CoV-2 infection or an uninfected control (not recorded which). This chain uses TRBV5-1 with TRBJ2-7; D perhaps matches TRBD1 (6 bases). What was sequenced was whole blood. The chain's CDR3 is CASSSQGGSYEQYF. DNA of the CDR3: TGCGCCAGCAGCTCCCAAGGGGGCTCCTACGAGCAGTACTTC.